Shown below are 21 T cell receptor beta chains from a single sample sequenced in a study of tumor and adjacent non-tumor tissue in lung cancer. Three rounds of nested PCR, following a modified ARM-PCR protocol, produced the TCRbeta library. Via MiXCR, TCRdb re-called the multiplex PCR reads, giving one row per CDR3 protein. The table records 90,000 to 110,000 distinct CDR3 sequences, around 75% of them present only once. RNA was extracted from bulk tissue without any cell sorting. The sequenced material came from lung tumor tissue. The receptors originated from an older woman with non-small cell lung cancer.

This clonotype was observed a handful of times. Possible read error: a much larger clone is one base away. The J gene is TRBJ2-7, the V gene TRBV29-1; the match to TRBD1 covers 9 bases. CDR1 and CDR2 from the germline V gene are SQVTM and ANQGSEA. The CDR3 contains 14 residues. Germline trimming cut 4 bases from V and 5 bases from J; bases unmatched to any gene: 9. Here the CDR3 DNA reads TGCAGCGTTGTAGCCGGGACAGGGACCGACGAGCAGTACTTC. It specifies CSVVAGTGTDEQYF.

On this clonotype itself: A much larger clone differs by one base, so this may be a read error. This chain connects TRBV6-5 to TRBJ2-3; 11 nucleotides line up with TRBD2. Losses at the gene ends were 5 bases for V and 5 bases for J; bases not matched to a gene: 6. This CDR3 is built from 15 residues. The germline gives CDR1 MNHEY, CDR2 SVGAGI. This chain's CDR3 is CASSELAGAEDTQYF. For the CDR3, the DNA is TGTGCCAGCAGTGAACTAGCGGGAGCCGAAGATACGCAGTATTTT.

In this sample, this clonotype turned up once. V is TRBV14 and J is TRBJ2-1, with 12 nucleotides matching TRBD2. Germline values: CDR1 SGHDN, CDR2 FVKESK. This CDR3 spans 16 amino acids. Trimming cost V 1 base and J 6 bases; bases outside gene matches: 4. In DNA form, the CDR3 reads TGTGCCAGCAGCCAAGTTGGGACTAGCGGGTCCAATGAGCAGTTCTTC. This sequence encodes CASSQVGTSGSNEQFF.

With respect to this clonotype: Given a much more abundant clone one base away, this may be a read error. This chain uses TRBV4-3 with TRBJ2-6; D remains unclear. CDR1 and CDR2 (germline): LGHNA, YSLEER. The CDR3 is made up of 16 amino acids. V was clipped by 0 bases and J by 4 bases, with 10 bases between them. CDR3 sequence: CASSQEVAFGANVLTF. CDR3 nucleotide sequence: TGCGCCAGCAGCCAAGAGGTGGCATTCGGGGCCAACGTCCTGACTTTC.

As regards this clonotype: The conserved phenylalanine or tryptophan normally closing the CDR3 is absent here, so this likely arose from a read error. No DNA is shown, since the ends of the CDR3 on it are uncertain; the CDR3 is the one TCRdb lists. The chain carries TRBV11-2 and TRBJ2-2; the table's D call TRBD1 went unverified against the DNA. Germline assignment: CDR1 SGHAT and CDR2 FQNNGV. The CDR3 has 14 residues if both end residues are counted. CDR3: CASRRVGGTGELYY.

This clonotype has ten or more counts. The chain links TRBV29-1 to TRBJ1-3, with D unclear. The V and J ends lost 6 bases and 5 bases respectively, with 17 bases between them. The CDR3 contains 14 residues. Germline V gene sequence: CDR1 SQVTM, CDR2 ANQGSEA. In nucleotides, the CDR3 is TGCAGCGTCCGCCCGGAGACCGGTCGAAACACCATATATTTT. Translation gives CSVRPETGRNTIYF.

This clonotype was seen ten or more times. J is TRBJ1-1 and V is TRBV4-2; the match to TRBD1 covers 8 bases. Looked up from germline, CDR1 is LGHNA and CDR2 is YNFKEQ. CDR3 length: 20 residues. V lost 0 bases and J lost 1; bases outside the gene matches: 16. CDR3 in amino acids: CASSQEGTGGRGQGNTEAFF. CDR3 DNA: TGTGCCAGCAGCCAAGAGGGGACAGGAGGTCGGGGTCAGGGGAACACTGAAGCTTTCTTT.

The chain uses TRBV6-6 and TRBJ2-3; 7 nucleotides match TRBD2. CDR3 length: 15 amino acids. CDR1 and CDR2 (germline): MNHNY, SVGAGI (reference sequence). Trimming took 10 bases from V and 6 from J; bases not matched to a gene: 16. CDR3 DNA: TGTGCCAACACATGGAGGGAGGGAACCCCGGATACGCAGTATTTT. It specifies CANTWREGTPDTQYF.

Note on this clonotype: This may be a read error: a much more frequent sequence differs by one nucleotide. The chain links TRBV29-1 to TRBJ2-7, with TRBD2 matching over 9 bases. V was clipped by 4 bases and J by 3 bases; unmatched bases: 10. CDR3 length: 15 residues. Germline V gene sequence: CDR1 SQVTM, CDR2 ANQGSEA. CDR3 residues: CSVVGGLAGNYEQYF. The DNA for the CDR3 is TGCAGCGTTGTGGGTGGCCTAGCGGGGAACTACGAGCAGTACTTC.

Notes on this clonotype: A much larger clone is a single base away; this may be a read error. The chain has TRBV12-3 or TRBV12-4 and TRBJ1-2; no firm D call. The CDR3 sequence is 13 residues long. With 3 bases removed from V and 7 bases from J, the gap between germline ends came to 12 bases. This chain's CDR3 is CASSFNPSSGYTF. CDR3 coding DNA: TGTGCCAGCAGTTTTAACCCCAGTAGTGGCTACACCTTC.

V and J are TRBV14 and TRBJ2-3; D is undetermined. In germline, CDR1 is SGHDN, CDR2 FVKESK. The CDR3 is 13 residues long. V was cut by 2 bases and J by 4 bases, with 7 bases left in between. The chain's CDR3 is CASSQYLADTQYF. The CDR3 nucleotides read TGTGCCAGCAGCCAATATCTCGCAGATACGCAGTATTTT.

A word on this clonotype: This may arise from a read error, as a much more abundant clone is one base away. This chain links TRBV6-2 or TRBV6-3 with TRBJ1-4; D ambiguous. Germline V lookup: CDR1 MNHEY, CDR2 SVGEGT. The CDR3 runs 14 residues. CDR3 bases: TGTGTCAGCAGTTATCAGATCCAGAATGAAAAACTGTTTTTT. Protein: CVSSYQIQNEKLFF.

J is TRBJ1-1 and V is TRBV12-3 or TRBV12-4; D is undetermined. The CDR3 totals 13 residues. Trimming removed 11 bases from V and 6 bases from J, with 19 bases in between. This CDR3 is CAGNLEMVAEAFF. For the CDR3, the DNA is TGTGCCGGCAATCTAGAGATGGTCGCTGAAGCTTTCTTT.

This clonotype showed up many times. The rearrangement links TRBV7-9 to TRBJ2-5; 10 bases are a match to TRBD2. V trimming: 4 bases; J trimming: 3 bases; junction bases outside the gene matches: 5. The V gene's germline CDR1 is SEHNR and CDR2 FQNEAQ (reference sequence). The length of the CDR3 is 15 residues. The DNA of the CDR3 is TGTGCCAGCAGCTCAAACCTAGCGGGGGAAGAGACCCAGTACTTC. It specifies CASSSNLAGEETQYF.

About this clonotype: One junction end disagrees with the germline gene, perhaps due to a read error. V and J are TRBV11-3 and TRBJ2-7, with TRBD2 as a possible D gene (6 bases). Germline lookup yields CDR1 SGHNT and CDR2 YENEEA. The CDR3 runs to 14 residues. The CDR3 nucleotides are TGTGCCGGCAGCTTAGATGCGGGAACGTACGAGCAGTACTTC. Its protein product is CAGSLDAGTYEQYF.

Concerning this clonotype: Because the CDR3 is missing its conserved closing phenylalanine or tryptophan, this is likely a read error. The chain carries TRBV6-2 or TRBV6-3 and TRBJ1-5; tentative D call: TRBD1 (5 bases). The CDR3 totals 13 residues. In germline, CDR1 is MNHEY, CDR2 SVGEGT. With 10 bases removed from V and 7 bases from J, the gap between germline ends came to 17 bases. The DNA for the CDR3 is TGTGCCATCAAAGGGGAAGTGCGCCAGCCCCAGCATCTT. Protein product: CAIKGEVRQPQHL.

In the case of this clonotype: One base away lies a much larger clone, so this may be a sequencing read error. This chain links TRBV12-3 or TRBV12-4 with TRBJ1-1, with TRBD1 identical over 7 bases. The CDR3 loop spans 14 amino acids. CDR3 loop: CPSSLGTVNTEAFF. The CDR3 DNA reads TGTCCCAGCAGTTTGGGGACAGTGAACACTGAAGCTTTCTTT.

As regards this clonotype: One end of the junction varies from germline; a read error may be responsible. This chain uses TRBV11-2 with TRBJ1-2; 8 nucleotides align to TRBD1. The CDR3 runs 15 residues. The germline gives CDR1 SGHAT, CDR2 FQNNGV. This CDR3 is CASSLVQGAGYGYTF. DNA of the CDR3: TGTGCCAGCAGTTTAGTTCAGGGGGCCGGCTATGGCTACACCTTC.

For this clonotype: One junction end does not reproduce the germline sequence, and a read error may be involved. This chain connects TRBV20-1 to TRBJ2-7; D is possibly TRBD2 (6 bases). Germline V gene lookup returns CDR1 DFQATT and CDR2 SNEGSKA (reference sequence). The CDR3 sequence is 15 residues long. In nucleotides, the CDR3 is TGCAGTGCTAGTTTTGGTAACGGGGACTCCTTAGAGCAGTGCTTC. Its protein is CSASFGNGDSLEQCF.

About this clonotype itself: One end of the junction does not line up with germline, which may come from a read error. This chain uses TRBV29-1 with TRBJ2-4; TRBD1 or TRBD2 may be the D gene (5 bases each). Germline loops: CDR1 SQVTM, CDR2 ANQGSEA. CDR3 size: 12 residues. DNA for the CDR3: TGCAGCGTTACCAGGGAGATGAACATTCAGTATTTC. Translation gives CSVTREMNIQYF.

Comments on this clonotype: At one boundary the junction diverges from the germline segment, which might be a read error. The chain has TRBV4-3 and TRBJ1-5; D unresolved. Matching the DNA end better, TRBJ2-3 makes the J call doubtful. This CDR3 spans 13 amino acids. The V gene's germline CDR1 is LGHNA and CDR2 YSLEER. The CDR3 DNA follows: TGCGCCGGCAGCCAGAGGATGAATCAGCCCCAGTATTTT. Its translation is CAGSQRMNQPQYF.